A selection of T cell receptor beta chains follows, all from one sample in a study of T cell responses to AZD1222 COVID-19 vaccine. TCRdb's copy holds only in-frame clones and misses some; the assay was immunoSEQ multiplex PCR. The table includes 150,000 or so clones, approximately 91% detected once. Source: peripheral blood, taken 28 days after the second AZD1222 dose. The receptors were sampled from an adult who received the AZD1222 COVID-19 vaccine. Both conserved end residues are part of each CDR3. Each record gives: CDR3 DNA, CDR3 protein, J gene, CDR3 length, V gene, clone size, D gene. The D gene is left open where the match is weak. A clone size is listed for some rows: how often the clone was seen (once, few, many), or a class if it is expanded.

CDR3nt: TGTGCCAGCAGTTTGGGTGAGCAGTACTTC
CDR3aa: CASSLGEQYF
j_gene: TRBJ2-7
len: 10
v_gene: TRBV12-3/TRBV12-4
abundance: -
d_gene: -

CDR3nt: TGTGCCAGCTCACCACCGTGGGCCGGTGGCTCTGGAAACACCATATATTTT
CDR3aa: CASSPPWAGGSGNTIYF
j_gene: TRBJ1-3
len: 17
v_gene: TRBV18
abundance: -
d_gene: -

CDR3nt: TGTGCCAGCAGTGTAACTGTGGGGGGAGTCGAGCAGTACTTC
CDR3aa: CASSVTVGGVEQYF
j_gene: TRBJ2-7
len: 14
v_gene: TRBV25-1
abundance: -
d_gene: -

CDR3nt: TGCGCCAGCAGTCAATCGGCGAGGGAGGGCCAAGAGACCCAGTACTTC
CDR3aa: CASSQSAREGQETQYF
j_gene: TRBJ2-5
len: 16
v_gene: TRBV23-1
abundance: -
d_gene: TRBD2

CDR3nt: TGTGCCAGCTCCGGAGTCCCCCTCGGGGCTAGCAATCAGCCCCAGCATTTT
CDR3aa: CASSGVPLGASNQPQHF
j_gene: TRBJ1-5
len: 17
v_gene: TRBV18
abundance: -
d_gene: -

CDR3nt: TGCGCCAGCAGCTTGCAAGTCATTTCGGGCGGGGCGATCGGGGAGCTGTTTTTT
CDR3aa: CASSLQVISGGAIGELFF
j_gene: TRBJ2-2
len: 18
v_gene: TRBV5-1
abundance: -
d_gene: -

CDR3nt: TGTGCCAGCAGCCAGGACAGGCTAGACGGCTACACCTTC
CDR3aa: CASSQDRLDGYTF
j_gene: TRBJ1-2
len: 13
v_gene: TRBV6-5
abundance: once
d_gene: TRBD1

CDR3nt: TGTGCCAGCAGCGTAGGTCCGACGGACACAGATACGCAGTATTTT
CDR3aa: CASSVGPTDTDTQYF
j_gene: TRBJ2-3
len: 15
v_gene: TRBV9
abundance: once
d_gene: -

CDR3nt: TGCGCCAGCAGCTTATCGTCCGAGGGAAGTGAAAAACTGTTTTTT
CDR3aa: CASSLSSEGSEKLFF
j_gene: TRBJ1-4
len: 15
v_gene: TRBV5-1
abundance: -
d_gene: -

CDR3nt: TGTGCCAGCAGTCCGGAGGCGGGAATCGGTGAGCAGTTCTTC
CDR3aa: CASSPEAGIGEQFF
j_gene: TRBJ2-1
len: 14
v_gene: TRBV6-4
abundance: -
d_gene: -

CDR3nt: TGTGCCAGCAGCTCGGGACAGCCCAGAGGCTACACCTTC
CDR3aa: CASSSGQPRGYTF
j_gene: TRBJ1-2
len: 13
v_gene: TRBV27
abundance: -
d_gene: TRBD1

CDR3nt: TGTGCCAGCAGTCCCATGGTTGGTTGGGGAGCTAATGAAAAACTGTTTTTT
CDR3aa: CASSPMVGWGANEKLFF
j_gene: TRBJ1-4
len: 17
v_gene: TRBV6-6
abundance: once
d_gene: -

CDR3nt: TGTGCCGCCCTGGGGGGTGGGCAAGAGACCCAGTACTTC
CDR3aa: CAALGGGQETQYF
j_gene: TRBJ2-5
len: 13
v_gene: TRBV6-6
abundance: -
d_gene: -

CDR3nt: TGTGCCATCAGTGAGTGGGGGGGGAATAGCGGGACGACCTACAATGAGCAGTTCTTC
CDR3aa: CAISEWGGNSGTTYNEQFF
j_gene: TRBJ2-1
len: 19
v_gene: TRBV10-3
abundance: -
d_gene: TRBD2

CDR3nt: TGTGCCAGCAGTTTATACCCAGGGAGGTATGGCTACACCTTC
CDR3aa: CASSLYPGRYGYTF
j_gene: TRBJ1-2
len: 14
v_gene: TRBV27
abundance: -
d_gene: -

CDR3nt: TGTGCCAGCAGTTACCCCCGTTCACCCCTCCACTTT
CDR3aa: CASSYPRSPLHF
j_gene: TRBJ1-6
len: 12
v_gene: TRBV6-5
abundance: few
d_gene: -

CDR3nt: TGTGCCAGTGGCGTCCTCCAGATTAATCAGCCCCAGCATTTT
CDR3aa: CASGVLQINQPQHF
j_gene: TRBJ1-5
len: 14
v_gene: TRBV19
abundance: -
d_gene: -

CDR3nt: TGCGCCAGCACTTTACCGACAGGGGGCGGTGGCTACACCTTC
CDR3aa: CASTLPTGGGGYTF
j_gene: TRBJ1-2
len: 14
v_gene: TRBV5-1
abundance: -
d_gene: TRBD1

CDR3nt: TGTGCCAGCAGCGCCTCGGGACAGGAGAAGGTTCCCTCCTTC
CDR3aa: CASSASGQEKVPSF
j_gene: TRBJ2-7
len: 14
v_gene: TRBV7-3
abundance: -
d_gene: TRBD1

CDR3nt: TGTGCCATTCGGACAGGGGAAGGTGGCACTGAAGCTTTCTTT
CDR3aa: CAIRTGEGGTEAFF
j_gene: TRBJ1-1
len: 14
v_gene: TRBV10-3
abundance: -
d_gene: TRBD1

CDR3nt: TGTGCCTGGAGTCTAATACAGGGGTCGACTGAAGCTTTCTTT
CDR3aa: CAWSLIQGSTEAFF
j_gene: TRBJ1-1
len: 14
v_gene: TRBV30
abundance: -
d_gene: TRBD1

CDR3nt: TGTGCCATCAGTGAAATAGGGACTAGCGGGAGGAGTACCTACGAGCAGTACTTC
CDR3aa: CAISEIGTSGRSTYEQYF
j_gene: TRBJ2-7
len: 18
v_gene: TRBV10-3
abundance: -
d_gene: TRBD2

CDR3nt: TGTGCCAGCAGCCCTATTGGGCAGGGAACAAATCAGCCCCAGCATTTT
CDR3aa: CASSPIGQGTNQPQHF
j_gene: TRBJ1-5
len: 16
v_gene: TRBV4-2
abundance: -
d_gene: -

CDR3nt: TGCGCCAGCAGCCGAGAACAGTTCTATAATTCACCCCTCCACTTT
CDR3aa: CASSREQFYNSPLHF
j_gene: TRBJ1-6
len: 15
v_gene: TRBV4-1
abundance: -
d_gene: -

CDR3nt: TGTGCCAGCTCACCACCGCCCTCCGGGACGGGGGCCGGGGAGCTGTTTTTT
CDR3aa: CASSPPPSGTGAGELFF
j_gene: TRBJ2-2
len: 17
v_gene: TRBV18
abundance: -
d_gene: -

CDR3nt: TGTGCCAGCTCACAGCTTCAGGTGGGGGCCCAGTACTTC
CDR3aa: CASSQLQVGAQYF
j_gene: TRBJ2-5
len: 13
v_gene: TRBV18
abundance: -
d_gene: -

CDR3nt: TGTGCCAGCAACCCTGACAGGGGTGGGGAACACAATGAGCAGTTCTTC
CDR3aa: CASNPDRGGEHNEQFF
j_gene: TRBJ2-1
len: 16
v_gene: TRBV21-1
abundance: -
d_gene: -

CDR3nt: TGTGCCAGCAGCCATAGCGGCACCAGAGAGCAGTACTTC
CDR3aa: CASSHSGTREQYF
j_gene: TRBJ2-7
len: 13
v_gene: TRBV3-1/TRBV3-2
abundance: few
d_gene: -

CDR3nt: TGTGCCACCAGTGATTTGCAGGACGATTTGGGGAAAGAGACCCAGTACTTC
CDR3aa: CATSDLQDDLGKETQYF
j_gene: TRBJ2-5
len: 17
v_gene: TRBV24-1
abundance: -
d_gene: -

CDR3nt: TGTGCCAGCAGCTTTAACGGGGATGAAAAACTGTTTTTT
CDR3aa: CASSFNGDEKLFF
j_gene: TRBJ1-4
len: 13
v_gene: TRBV9
abundance: medium-sized
d_gene: -

CDR3nt: TGCGCCAGCGCCCCCCCAGCGGGAGCCCTCGAGCAGTACTTC
CDR3aa: CASAPPAGALEQYF
j_gene: TRBJ2-7
len: 14
v_gene: TRBV5-1
abundance: -
d_gene: TRBD2

CDR3nt: TGTGCCAGCAGCTGGGGACTTGGAAACACCATATATTTT
CDR3aa: CASSWGLGNTIYF
j_gene: TRBJ1-3
len: 13
v_gene: TRBV12-3/TRBV12-4
abundance: few
d_gene: -

CDR3nt: TGTGCCAGCCTGAGGGACTCTGGGGCCAACGTCCTGACTTTC
CDR3aa: CASLRDSGANVLTF
j_gene: TRBJ2-6
len: 14
v_gene: TRBV2
abundance: -
d_gene: -

CDR3nt: TGTGCTAGTGGTTTGGTACTTTTCGGGTGGGCAGATACGCAGTATTTT
CDR3aa: CASGLVLFGWADTQYF
j_gene: TRBJ2-3
len: 16
v_gene: TRBV12-5
abundance: -
d_gene: -

CDR3nt: TGTGCCAGCAGTTTGGGGATTTATAGAGATACGCAGTATTTT
CDR3aa: CASSLGIYRDTQYF
j_gene: TRBJ2-3
len: 14
v_gene: TRBV27
abundance: -
d_gene: -

CDR3nt: TGTGCCTGGATCGTGGCGGACAGGGACACTGAAGCTTTCTTT
CDR3aa: CAWIVADRDTEAFF
j_gene: TRBJ1-1
len: 14
v_gene: TRBV30
abundance: -
d_gene: TRBD1

CDR3nt: TGTGCCTATTGGGGGACAGGGGGTAGGTCCACCTACGAGCAGTACTTC
CDR3aa: CAYWGTGGRSTYEQYF
j_gene: TRBJ2-7
len: 16
v_gene: TRBV30
abundance: -
d_gene: TRBD1

CDR3nt: TGTGCCAGCACCCTCGACAGGGTGAATGAGCAGTTCTTC
CDR3aa: CASTLDRVNEQFF
j_gene: TRBJ2-1
len: 13
v_gene: TRBV12-3/TRBV12-4
abundance: -
d_gene: TRBD1

CDR3nt: TGCGCCAGCAGCCGCAGACGGGACACTGAAGCTTTCTTT
CDR3aa: CASSRRRDTEAFF
j_gene: TRBJ1-1
len: 13
v_gene: TRBV4-1
abundance: -
d_gene: -

CDR3nt: TGCGCCAGCAGACAGGGGGCCTACGAGCAGTACTTC
CDR3aa: CASRQGAYEQYF
j_gene: TRBJ2-7
len: 12
v_gene: TRBV5-1
abundance: -
d_gene: TRBD1

CDR3nt: TGTGCCTGGACTCTAGCTAAGTTTGAGCAGTTCTTC
CDR3aa: CAWTLAKFEQFF
j_gene: TRBJ2-1
len: 12
v_gene: TRBV30
abundance: -
d_gene: -

CDR3nt: TGTGCCAGTAGTCACCAACTAGCGGCCAAAAACATTCAGTACTTC
CDR3aa: CASSHQLAAKNIQYF
j_gene: TRBJ2-4
len: 15
v_gene: TRBV19
abundance: -
d_gene: TRBD2

CDR3nt: TGTGCCAGCAGTGAAGAAACAGGGGCCGAGCAGTACTTC
CDR3aa: CASSEETGAEQYF
j_gene: TRBJ2-7
len: 13
v_gene: TRBV2
abundance: -
d_gene: TRBD1

CDR3nt: TGTGCCACCAGGTGGACGAGGGGGCGAGGCTACACCTTC
CDR3aa: CATRWTRGRGYTF
j_gene: TRBJ1-2
len: 13
v_gene: TRBV24-1
abundance: once
d_gene: TRBD1

CDR3nt: TGCGCCAGCAGCCAAGGGGACAGGGACAATGAGCAGTTCTTC
CDR3aa: CASSQGDRDNEQFF
j_gene: TRBJ2-1
len: 14
v_gene: TRBV5-1
abundance: -
d_gene: TRBD1

CDR3nt: TGTGCCAGCAGCTTATGGACAGGGGCAAGCGGCTACACCTTC
CDR3aa: CASSLWTGASGYTF
j_gene: TRBJ1-2
len: 14
v_gene: TRBV5-4
abundance: once
d_gene: TRBD1

CDR3nt: TGCGCCAGCAGCGTCGGGATTAGCACAGATACGCAGTATTTT
CDR3aa: CASSVGISTDTQYF
j_gene: TRBJ2-3
len: 14
v_gene: TRBV5-1
abundance: -
d_gene: -

CDR3nt: TGTGCCAGCTCACCAAATTCCCCCGGGACAATAGGGGAGACCCAGTACTTC
CDR3aa: CASSPNSPGTIGETQYF
j_gene: TRBJ2-5
len: 17
v_gene: TRBV18
abundance: -
d_gene: -

CDR3nt: TGTGCCACCAGTGATTTACCGCTAGCGGATGCCACCGGGGAGCTGTTTTTT
CDR3aa: CATSDLPLADATGELFF
j_gene: TRBJ2-2
len: 17
v_gene: TRBV24-1
abundance: -
d_gene: TRBD2

CDR3nt: TGTGCCAGCAGTGAGGGAGACGATAATTCACCCCTCCACTTT
CDR3aa: CASSEGDDNSPLHF
j_gene: TRBJ1-6
len: 14
v_gene: TRBV6-4
abundance: few
d_gene: -

CDR3nt: TGTGCCAGCAGCCTAGGGGTCGGGGATTCACCCCTCCACTTT
CDR3aa: CASSLGVGDSPLHF
j_gene: TRBJ1-6
len: 14
v_gene: TRBV3-1/TRBV3-2
abundance: once
d_gene: -

CDR3nt: TGTGCCAGCTACTCCTGGGACAGGGGCTTAGCTTTCTTT
CDR3aa: CASYSWDRGLAFF
j_gene: TRBJ1-1
len: 13
v_gene: TRBV28
abundance: -
d_gene: TRBD1

CDR3nt: TGTGCCACAGACAGGGATTCCTACGAGCAGTACTTC
CDR3aa: CATDRDSYEQYF
j_gene: TRBJ2-7
len: 12
v_gene: TRBV7-9
abundance: -
d_gene: TRBD1

CDR3nt: TGTGCCAGCAGCCCCCGATACGGGGTGGGTACCGGGGAGCTGTTTTTT
CDR3aa: CASSPRYGVGTGELFF
j_gene: TRBJ2-2
len: 16
v_gene: TRBV9
abundance: -
d_gene: -

CDR3nt: TGTGCCAGCAGTGAATATCAAGGGGGCGTATATGGCTACACCTTC
CDR3aa: CASSEYQGGVYGYTF
j_gene: TRBJ1-2
len: 15
v_gene: TRBV25-1
abundance: -
d_gene: TRBD1